This T cell receptor beta chain was recovered during a study of CD8 T cells in ankylosing spondylitis (dated by TCRdb to about 2017). With regard to the full study: T cell receptor beta repertoires were profiled in healthy donors and ankylosing spondylitis patients so that disease-linked TCR variants could be found. Peripheral blood was sampled, and synovial fluid was additionally collected from ankylosing spondylitis patients. The full study cohort comprised 20 to 25 ankylosing spondylitis patients and about 110 healthy donors.

The germline V gene supplies CDR1 SGHDN and CDR2 FVKESK. From its cysteine to its valine, the CDR3 spans 12 amino acids. Of the read, only the CDR3 DNA is kept; its 36 bases are in frame from base 1. The junction carries 8 bases between V and J, which are trimmed by 2 bases and 6 bases respectively. Study-wide conclusions, independent of this receptor: A TCR beta motif of 8 or 9 highly homologous amino acid variants appeared characteristic of blood from ankylosing spondylitis patients. According to the report, matched synovial fluid samples from ankylosing spondylitis patients were significantly enriched for the disease-linked clones. Some of the motif variants had been reported before in the synovial fluid and blood of reactive arthritis patients, a finding that suggests common disease-initiation mechanisms. A CD8+ phenotype was shown by the disease-linked clones, which were found at relatively low frequencies in peripheral blood.

This clonotype has more than one count but fewer than ten. No antigen is known for it. No much larger clone is present one base from it, and per-base qualities are unavailable. Sequencing was performed on an Illumina HiSeq 2500. Quantitative 5'-RACE with molecular barcodes was the method used to prepare the TCR beta libraries. The original pipeline was this. Disease-linked TCR variants were identified with a new computational method built on a probabilistic model of VDJ rearrangement. The public reads were run again by TCRdb, first through fastp at Q25 and then through MiXCR, and only productive beta chains were kept. All rows with the same CDR3 protein become a single entry with the most common DNA and genes. These V and J calls derive from TCRdb rather than the authors' analysis. The sample table holds roughly 260,000 distinct CDR3 sequences, of which roughly 20% were seen once. The ten biggest clones cover around 8% of the sample.

In this chain, TRBV14 is recombined with TRBJ2-7; the D gene is unclear. The receptor was derived from a male donor with ankylosing spondylitis or in good health (not recorded which). Sequences were obtained from blood, either unsorted or a sorted T cell fraction (not recorded which). The nucleotide sequence is given as TGTGCCAGCAGCCAAACGGGTACCGAGCAGTACGTC. Its amino acids are CASSQTGTEQYV.